This note documents a single T cell receptor beta chain sequence. This sample is drawn from a study of blood T cell repertoires in COVID-19. Study-level background: Italy, Spain and the United States were the sources of the convalescent and acute COVID-19 samples.

As handled by the study authors: The assay estimated nucleated cells by amplifying reference gene primers. Here immunoSEQ multiplex PCR was the method, and the copy in TCRdb shows in-frame clones only, minus some. The V and J calls and clone size are taken from that table; D and trimming were inferred from the DNA. The sample lists approximately 94,000 clones; around 85% were seen once. Germline values: CDR1 SGHVS, CDR2 FNYEAQ. Trimming cost V 0 bases and J 0 bases, with 12 bases left between them. The CDR3 has 18 residues. The sequenced sample consisted of peripheral blood. This TCR derives from a human donor in a cohort sampled during active COVID-19. The chain recombines TRBV7-6 with TRBJ2-6, with D possibly TRBD2 on 6 matching bases. The CDR3 protein is CASSLAGTFSSGANVLTF. CDR3 sequence (DNA): TGTGCCAGCAGCTTAGCCGGGACTTTCAGCTCTGGGGCCAACGTCCTGACTTTC. Based on the CDR3 plus reference TRBV7-6 and TRBJ2-6, the full variable domain is GAGVSQSPRYKVTKRGQDVALRCDPISGHVSLYWYRQALGQGPEFLTYFNYEAQQDKSGLPNDRFSAERPEGSISTLTIQRTEQRDSAMYRCASSLAGTFSSGANVLTFGAGSRLTVL.